These T cell receptor beta chains were read from a single sample in a study of shared clonotypes between healthy human individuals. The protocol was immunoSEQ multiplex PCR, while the TCRdb copy is restricted to in-frame clones and leaves out a portion. Counted here are some 1,600,000 clones, 98% occurring once; the ten biggest clones make up around 0.45%. The sequenced material came from naive CD4+ T cells sorted from blood. All receptors derive from a man aged 25 to 45 in good health. CDR3s include the opening cysteine and the closing phenylalanine or tryptophan.

V gene	J gene	CDR3 protein
TRBV10-3	TRBJ1-1	CAISADPLRANTEAFF
TRBV27	TRBJ1-4	CASSLGGPPEKLFF
TRBV29-1	TRBJ2-1	CSSKWGNEQFF
TRBV6-6	TRBJ1-2	CASSTGRGGYTF
TRBV10-2	TRBJ2-2	CAAVPWGEGTLMNTGELFF
TRBV5-5	TRBJ2-5	CASSSTSGHRGRETQYF
TRBV6-1	TRBJ2-7	CASSTSTGSSHEQYF
TRBV5-1	TRBJ2-1	CASSEVLSNEQFF
TRBV5-1	TRBJ2-1	CASSPGGPLQGQFF
TRBV5-1	TRBJ2-7	CASSLLGGTPYEQYF
TRBV21-1	TRBJ2-7	CASSKGLGTSKYEQYF
TRBV20-1	TRBJ2-1	CSARWSNEQFF
TRBV9	TRBJ2-1	CASSQTSGSYNEQFF
TRBV6-5	TRBJ2-1	CASSYPGVPNEQFF
TRBV19	TRBJ2-6	CASSSTDSGYPGANVLTF
TRBV5-1	TRBJ2-7	CASSLETGWSLEQYF
TRBV9	TRBJ2-6	CASRSGANVLTF
TRBV10-2	TRBJ2-7	CASSDPGLAIGSQYF
TRBV5-1	TRBJ2-7	CASSQGQGEQYF
TRBV5-6	TRBJ2-5	CASSWKGALSGQTQYF
TRBV7-9	-	CASSRWTGNDEQYF
TRBV10-3	TRBJ1-1	CAISESDGGSAAFF
TRBV18	TRBJ2-1	CASSPLLLGDEQFF
TRBV5-1	TRBJ2-5	CASSPGTTVQETQYF
TRBV4-1	TRBJ2-1	CASRLAPLAVSSYNEQFF
TRBV18	TRBJ2-3	CASSPSYTEDTQYF
TRBV7-9	TRBJ1-1	CASSFPNTEAFF
TRBV9	TRBJ2-7	CASSVVSRQSSYEQYF
TRBV11-2	TRBJ2-2	CASSFTVGGFTGELFF
TRBV5-4	TRBJ2-7	CASSLSGDHYEQYF
TRBV9	TRBJ2-3	CASSVDIATDTQYF
TRBV5-8	TRBJ1-4	CASSLTGISEKLFF
TRBV18	TRBJ2-6	CASSPQGYGANVLTF
TRBV5-8	TRBJ2-1	CASSSRVYNEQFF
TRBV28	TRBJ1-2	CASDQGAYYGYTF
TRBV5-4	TRBJ2-1	CASSLGGRQGYNEQFF
TRBV5-1	TRBJ2-4	CASSPGLAENIQYF
TRBV2	TRBJ2-3	CASSLPDRDTDTQYF
TRBV5-5	TRBJ2-7	CASSLRGPTSYEQYF
TRBV6-5	TRBJ1-2	CASNGQGTDGYTF